Given below is one T cell receptor (beta chain) in context. As yet, its antigen is unknown. This sample is part of a study of T-cell memory formation after mild COVID-19. Using constant-segment primers, 5'RACE produced TCR alpha and TCR beta cDNA libraries carrying sample barcodes and UMIs. TCRdb used MiXCR to reprocess the 5' RACE reads, holding one entry per CDR3 protein. Of 270,000 or so distinct CDR3 sequences in the sample, 16% were seen once. The study, taken as a whole, reports: Memory sampled before infection contained some responding clones, suggesting cross-reactive memory joined.

What was sequenced was PBMCs or a T cell subset sorted from them (not recorded which). The clonotype originates from a man between 18 and 35 years old who had mild COVID-19 (a few samples of this study predate the infection). Cell type and time point are not known.

CDR3 amino acids: CSATKGGDTEAFF. The CDR3 DNA reads TGCAGTGCCACCAAGGGGGGCGACACTGAAGCTTTCTTT. The genes are TRBV20-1 and TRBJ1-1; a weak D match, TRBD1 (6 bases). Germline CDR1 and CDR2: DFQATT and SNEGSKA (reference sequence). The length of the CDR3 is 13 residues. Trimming left V 6 bases short and J 3 bases short, with 14 bases between.